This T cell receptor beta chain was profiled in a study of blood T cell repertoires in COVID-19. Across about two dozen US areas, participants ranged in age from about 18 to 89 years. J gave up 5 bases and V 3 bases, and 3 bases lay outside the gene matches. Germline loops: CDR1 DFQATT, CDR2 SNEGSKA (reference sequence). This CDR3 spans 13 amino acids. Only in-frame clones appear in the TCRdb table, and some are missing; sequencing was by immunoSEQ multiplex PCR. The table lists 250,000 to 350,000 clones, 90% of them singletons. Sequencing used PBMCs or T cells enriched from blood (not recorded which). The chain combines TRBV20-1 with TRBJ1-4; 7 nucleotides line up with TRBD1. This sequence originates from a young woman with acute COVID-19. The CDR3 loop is CSASPRGNEKLFF. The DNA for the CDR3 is TGCAGTGCTAGTCCCAGGGGGAATGAAAAACTGTTTTTT.